This T cell receptor (beta chain) was recovered during a study of T-cell memory formation after mild COVID-19. The wider study: Largely, the TCR clusters proved donor specific.

This clonotype was picked up a small number of times. Via MiXCR, TCRdb re-called the 5' RACE reads, giving one row per CDR3 protein. This sample yields 550,000 to 600,000 distinct CDR3 sequences, of which roughly a sixth are seen a single time; approximately 8.1% belongs to the top ten. The CDR3 has 14 residues. CDR1 and CDR2 (germline): SGDLS, YYNGEE. V lost 3 bases and J 5 bases, leaving 12 bases between the germline ends. This sequence was found in an adult woman who had mild COVID-19 (a few samples of this study predate the infection). Cell type and time point are not known. The chain carries TRBV9 and TRBJ2-1, with D perhaps TRBD1 (5 bases). Sequencing input: PBMCs or a T cell subset sorted from them (not recorded which). CDR3 nucleotide sequence: TGTGCCAGCAGCGCCTTCGACAGAGACAATGAGCAGTTCTTC. This sequence encodes CASSAFDRDNEQFF.